This T cell receptor beta chain was retrieved from a study of blood T cell repertoires in COVID-19. Germline CDR1 is MNHEY and CDR2 is SVGAGI. There are 15 residues in the CDR3. V was clipped by 6 bases and J by 6 bases; unmatched bases: 8. Data came from immunoSEQ multiplex PCR; TCRdb stores just in-frame clones and leaves some out. This table holds about 370,000 clones, roughly nine tenths found once. The specimen was PBMCs or T cells enriched from blood (not recorded which). The sequence was obtained from a man between 18 and 35 years old who had recovered from COVID-19. V usage is TRBV6-5 and J usage is TRBJ2-1, with 10 nucleotides matching TRBD1. The CDR3 here is CASRAGTGDLNEQFF. CDR3 coding DNA: TGTGCCAGCAGAGCCGGGACAGGGGACCTCAATGAGCAGTTCTTC.